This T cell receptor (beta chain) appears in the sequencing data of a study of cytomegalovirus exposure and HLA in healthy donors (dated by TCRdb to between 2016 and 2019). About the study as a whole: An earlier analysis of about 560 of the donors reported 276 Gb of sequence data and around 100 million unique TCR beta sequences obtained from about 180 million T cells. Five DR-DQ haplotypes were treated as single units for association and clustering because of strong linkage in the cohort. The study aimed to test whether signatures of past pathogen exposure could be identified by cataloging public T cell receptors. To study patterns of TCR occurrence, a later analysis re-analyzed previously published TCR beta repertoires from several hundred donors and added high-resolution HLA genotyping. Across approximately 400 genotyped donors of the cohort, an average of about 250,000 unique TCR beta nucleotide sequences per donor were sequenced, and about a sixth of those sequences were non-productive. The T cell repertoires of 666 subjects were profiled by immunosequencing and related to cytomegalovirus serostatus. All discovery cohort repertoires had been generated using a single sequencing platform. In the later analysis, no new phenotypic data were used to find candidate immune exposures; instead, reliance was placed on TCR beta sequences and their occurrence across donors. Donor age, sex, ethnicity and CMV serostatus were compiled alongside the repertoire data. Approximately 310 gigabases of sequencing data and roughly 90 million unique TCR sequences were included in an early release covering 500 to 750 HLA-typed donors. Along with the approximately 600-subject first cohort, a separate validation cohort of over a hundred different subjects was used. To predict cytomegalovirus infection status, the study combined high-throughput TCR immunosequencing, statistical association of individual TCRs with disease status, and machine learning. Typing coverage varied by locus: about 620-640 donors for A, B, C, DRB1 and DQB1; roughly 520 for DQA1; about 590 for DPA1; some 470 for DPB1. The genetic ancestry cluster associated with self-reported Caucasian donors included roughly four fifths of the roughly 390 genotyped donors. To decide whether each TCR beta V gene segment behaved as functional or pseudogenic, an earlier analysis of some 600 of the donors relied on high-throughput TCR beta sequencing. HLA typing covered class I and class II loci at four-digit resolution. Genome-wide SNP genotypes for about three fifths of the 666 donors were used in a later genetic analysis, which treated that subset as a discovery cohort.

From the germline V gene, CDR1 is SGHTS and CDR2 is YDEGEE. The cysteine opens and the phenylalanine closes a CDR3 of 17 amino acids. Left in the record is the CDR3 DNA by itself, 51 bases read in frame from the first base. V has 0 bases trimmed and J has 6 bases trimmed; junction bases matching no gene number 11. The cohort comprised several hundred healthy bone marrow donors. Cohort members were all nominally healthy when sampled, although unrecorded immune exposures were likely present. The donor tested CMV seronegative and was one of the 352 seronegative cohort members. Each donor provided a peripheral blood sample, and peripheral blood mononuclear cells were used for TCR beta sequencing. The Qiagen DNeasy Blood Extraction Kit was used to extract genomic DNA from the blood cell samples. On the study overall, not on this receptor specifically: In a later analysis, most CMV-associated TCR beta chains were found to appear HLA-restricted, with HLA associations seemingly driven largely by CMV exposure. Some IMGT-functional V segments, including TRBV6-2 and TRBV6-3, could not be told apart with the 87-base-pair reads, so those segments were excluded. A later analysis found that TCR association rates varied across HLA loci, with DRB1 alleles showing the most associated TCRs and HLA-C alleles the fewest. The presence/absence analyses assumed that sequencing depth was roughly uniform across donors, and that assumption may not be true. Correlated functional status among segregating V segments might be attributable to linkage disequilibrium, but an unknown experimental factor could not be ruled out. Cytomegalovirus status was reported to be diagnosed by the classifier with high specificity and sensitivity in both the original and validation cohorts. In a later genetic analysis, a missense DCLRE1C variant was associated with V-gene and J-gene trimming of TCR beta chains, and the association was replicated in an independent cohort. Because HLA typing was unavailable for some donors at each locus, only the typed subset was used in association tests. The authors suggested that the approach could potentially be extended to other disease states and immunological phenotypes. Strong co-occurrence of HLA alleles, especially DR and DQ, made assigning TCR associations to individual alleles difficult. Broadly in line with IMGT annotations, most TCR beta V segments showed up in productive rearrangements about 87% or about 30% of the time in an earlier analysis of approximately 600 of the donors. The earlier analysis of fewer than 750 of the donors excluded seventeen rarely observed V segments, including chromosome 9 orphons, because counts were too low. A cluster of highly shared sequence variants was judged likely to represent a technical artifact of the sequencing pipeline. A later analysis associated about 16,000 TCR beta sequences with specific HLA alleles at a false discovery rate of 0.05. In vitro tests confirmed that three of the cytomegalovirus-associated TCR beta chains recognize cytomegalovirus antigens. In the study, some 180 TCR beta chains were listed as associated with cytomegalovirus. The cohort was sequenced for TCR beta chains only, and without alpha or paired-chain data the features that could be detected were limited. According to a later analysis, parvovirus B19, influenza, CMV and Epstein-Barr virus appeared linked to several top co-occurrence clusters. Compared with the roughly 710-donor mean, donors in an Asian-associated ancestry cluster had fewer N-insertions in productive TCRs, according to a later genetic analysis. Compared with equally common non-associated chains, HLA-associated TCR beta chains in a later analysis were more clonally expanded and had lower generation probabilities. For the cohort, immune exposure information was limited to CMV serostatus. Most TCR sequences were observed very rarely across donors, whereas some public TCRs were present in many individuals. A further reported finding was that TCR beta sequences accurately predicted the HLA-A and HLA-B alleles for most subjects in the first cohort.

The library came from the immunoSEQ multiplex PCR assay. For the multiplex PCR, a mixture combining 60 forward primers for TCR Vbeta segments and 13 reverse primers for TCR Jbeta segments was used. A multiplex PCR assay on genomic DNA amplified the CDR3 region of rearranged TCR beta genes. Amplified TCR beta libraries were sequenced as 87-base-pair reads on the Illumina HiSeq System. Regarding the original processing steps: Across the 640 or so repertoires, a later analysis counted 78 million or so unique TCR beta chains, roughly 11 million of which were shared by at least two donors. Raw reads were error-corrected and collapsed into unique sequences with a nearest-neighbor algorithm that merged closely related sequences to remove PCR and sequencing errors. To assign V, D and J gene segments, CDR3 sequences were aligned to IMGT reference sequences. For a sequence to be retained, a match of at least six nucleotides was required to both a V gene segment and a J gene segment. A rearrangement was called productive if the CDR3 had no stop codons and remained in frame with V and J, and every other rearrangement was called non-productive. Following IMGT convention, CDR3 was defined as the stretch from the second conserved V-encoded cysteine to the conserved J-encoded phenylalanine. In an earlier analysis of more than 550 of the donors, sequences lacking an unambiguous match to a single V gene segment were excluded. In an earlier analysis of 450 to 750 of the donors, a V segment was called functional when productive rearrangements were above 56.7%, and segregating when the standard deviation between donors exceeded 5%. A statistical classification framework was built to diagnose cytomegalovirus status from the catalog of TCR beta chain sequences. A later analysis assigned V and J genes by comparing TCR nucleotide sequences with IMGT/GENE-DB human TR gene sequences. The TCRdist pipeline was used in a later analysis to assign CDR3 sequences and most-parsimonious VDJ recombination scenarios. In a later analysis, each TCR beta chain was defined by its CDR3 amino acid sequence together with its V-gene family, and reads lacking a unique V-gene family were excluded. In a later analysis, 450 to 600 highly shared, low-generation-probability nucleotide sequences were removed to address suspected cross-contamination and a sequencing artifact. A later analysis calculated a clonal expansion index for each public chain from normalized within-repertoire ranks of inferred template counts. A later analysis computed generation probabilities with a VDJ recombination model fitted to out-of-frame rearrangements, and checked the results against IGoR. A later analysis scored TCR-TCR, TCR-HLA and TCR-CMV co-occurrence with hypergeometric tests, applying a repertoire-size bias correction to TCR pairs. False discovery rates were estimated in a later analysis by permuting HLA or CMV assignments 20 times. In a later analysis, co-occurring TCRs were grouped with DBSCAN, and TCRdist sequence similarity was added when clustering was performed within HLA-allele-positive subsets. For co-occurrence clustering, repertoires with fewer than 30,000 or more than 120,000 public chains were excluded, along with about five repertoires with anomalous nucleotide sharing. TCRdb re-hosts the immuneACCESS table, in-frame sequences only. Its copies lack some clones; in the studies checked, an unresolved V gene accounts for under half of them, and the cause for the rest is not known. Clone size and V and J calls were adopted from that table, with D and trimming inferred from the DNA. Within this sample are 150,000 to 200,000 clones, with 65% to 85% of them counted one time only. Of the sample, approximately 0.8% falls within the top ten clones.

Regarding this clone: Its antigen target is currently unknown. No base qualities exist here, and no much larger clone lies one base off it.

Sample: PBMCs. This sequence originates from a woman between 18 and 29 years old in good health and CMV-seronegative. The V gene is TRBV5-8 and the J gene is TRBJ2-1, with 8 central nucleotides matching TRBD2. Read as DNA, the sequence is TGTGCCAGCAGCTTGGAGATAACTAGCGGAGAGCTCAATGAGCAGTTCTTC. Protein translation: CASSLEITSGELNEQFF.